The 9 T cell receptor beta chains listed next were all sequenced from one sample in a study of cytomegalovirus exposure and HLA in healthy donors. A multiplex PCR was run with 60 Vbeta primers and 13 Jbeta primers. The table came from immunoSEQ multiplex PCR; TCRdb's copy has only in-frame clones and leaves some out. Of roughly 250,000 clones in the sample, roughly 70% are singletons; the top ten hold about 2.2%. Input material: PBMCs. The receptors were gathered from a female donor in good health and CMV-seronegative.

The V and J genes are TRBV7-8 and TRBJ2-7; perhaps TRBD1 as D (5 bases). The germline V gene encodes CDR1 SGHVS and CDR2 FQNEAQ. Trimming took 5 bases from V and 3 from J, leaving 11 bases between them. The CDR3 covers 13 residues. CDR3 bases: TGTGCCAGCAGCCCGGACACCATCTACGAGCAGTACTTC. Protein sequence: CASSPDTIYEQYF.

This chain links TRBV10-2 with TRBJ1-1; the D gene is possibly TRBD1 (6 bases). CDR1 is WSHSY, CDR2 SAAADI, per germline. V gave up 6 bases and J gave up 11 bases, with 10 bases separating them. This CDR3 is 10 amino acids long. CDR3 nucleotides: TGCGCCAGCAGAGGGACAAACGCTTTCTTT. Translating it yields CASRGTNAFF.

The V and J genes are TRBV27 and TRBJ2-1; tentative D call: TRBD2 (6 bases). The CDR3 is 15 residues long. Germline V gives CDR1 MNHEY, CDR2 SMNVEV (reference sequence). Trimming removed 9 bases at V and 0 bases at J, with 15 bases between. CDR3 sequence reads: CASSHGTVSYNEQFF. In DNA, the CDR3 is TGTGCCAGTTCCCATGGGACTGTCTCCTACAATGAGCAGTTCTTC.

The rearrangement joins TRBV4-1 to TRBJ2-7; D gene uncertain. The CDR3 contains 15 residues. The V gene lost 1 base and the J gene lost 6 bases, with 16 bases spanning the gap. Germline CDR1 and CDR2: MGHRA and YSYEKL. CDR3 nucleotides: TGCGCCAGCAGCCAAGTAATCGCCCTCTCGAGCGAGCAGTACTTC. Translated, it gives CASSQVIALSSEQYF.

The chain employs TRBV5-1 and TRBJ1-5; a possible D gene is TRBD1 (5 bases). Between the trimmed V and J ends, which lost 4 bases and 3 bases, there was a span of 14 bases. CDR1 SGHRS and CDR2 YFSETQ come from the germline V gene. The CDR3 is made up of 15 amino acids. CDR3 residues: CASSPGGGDNQPQHF. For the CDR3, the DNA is TGCGCCAGCAGCCCCGGCGGGGGGGACAATCAGCCCCAGCATTTT.

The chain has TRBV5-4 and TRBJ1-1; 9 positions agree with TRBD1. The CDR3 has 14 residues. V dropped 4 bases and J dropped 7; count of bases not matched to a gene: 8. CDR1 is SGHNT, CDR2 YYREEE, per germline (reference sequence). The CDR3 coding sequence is TGTGCCAGCAGCGATGACAGGGGGAATGGTGAAGCTTTCTTT. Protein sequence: CASSDDRGNGEAFF.

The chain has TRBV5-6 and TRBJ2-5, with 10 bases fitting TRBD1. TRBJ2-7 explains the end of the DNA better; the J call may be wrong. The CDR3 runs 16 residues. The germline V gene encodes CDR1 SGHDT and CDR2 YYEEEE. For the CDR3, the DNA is TGTGCCAGCAGCTGGCCGGGACAGGGGAAAATCTACGAGCAGTACTTC. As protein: CASSWPGQGKIYEQYF.

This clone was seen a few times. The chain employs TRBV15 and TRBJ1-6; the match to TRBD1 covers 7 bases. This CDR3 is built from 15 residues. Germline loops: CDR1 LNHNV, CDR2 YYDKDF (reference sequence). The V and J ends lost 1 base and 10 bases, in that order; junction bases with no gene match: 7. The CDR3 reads CATSRGQGEGSPLHF. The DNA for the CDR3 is TGTGCCACCAGCAGAGGCCAGGGGGAAGGCTCACCCCTCCACTTT.

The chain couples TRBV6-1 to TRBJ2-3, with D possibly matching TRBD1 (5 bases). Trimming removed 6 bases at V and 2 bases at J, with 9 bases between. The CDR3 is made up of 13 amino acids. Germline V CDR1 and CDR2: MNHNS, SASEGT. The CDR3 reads CASSSGFTDTQYF. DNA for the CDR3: TGTGCCAGCAGCTCAGGGTTCACAGATACGCAGTATTTT.